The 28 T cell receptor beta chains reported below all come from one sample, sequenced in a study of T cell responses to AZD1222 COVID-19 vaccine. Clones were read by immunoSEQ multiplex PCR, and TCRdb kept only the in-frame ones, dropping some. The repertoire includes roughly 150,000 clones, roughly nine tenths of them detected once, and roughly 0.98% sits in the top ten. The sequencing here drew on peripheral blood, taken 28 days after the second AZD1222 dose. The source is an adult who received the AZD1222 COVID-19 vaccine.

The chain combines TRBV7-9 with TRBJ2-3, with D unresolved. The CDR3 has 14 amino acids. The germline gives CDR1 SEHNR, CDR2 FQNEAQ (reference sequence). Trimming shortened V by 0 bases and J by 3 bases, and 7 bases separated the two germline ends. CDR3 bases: TGTGCCAGCAGCTTAGCCGGGCGGACAGATACGCAGTATTTT. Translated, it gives CASSLAGRTDTQYF.

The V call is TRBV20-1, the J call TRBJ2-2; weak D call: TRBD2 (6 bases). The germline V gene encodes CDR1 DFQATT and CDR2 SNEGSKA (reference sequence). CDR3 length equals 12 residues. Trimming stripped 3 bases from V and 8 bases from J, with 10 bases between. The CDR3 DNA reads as TGCAGTGCTAGTGCGGGGAGGGGGGAGCTGTTTTTT. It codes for CSASAGRGELFF.

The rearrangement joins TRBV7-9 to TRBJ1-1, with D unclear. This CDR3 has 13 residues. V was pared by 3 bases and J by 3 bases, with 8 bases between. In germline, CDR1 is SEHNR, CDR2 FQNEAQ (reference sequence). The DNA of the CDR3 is TGTGCCAGCAGCTTCGGGTTGTACACTGAAGCTTTCTTT. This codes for CASSFGLYTEAFF.

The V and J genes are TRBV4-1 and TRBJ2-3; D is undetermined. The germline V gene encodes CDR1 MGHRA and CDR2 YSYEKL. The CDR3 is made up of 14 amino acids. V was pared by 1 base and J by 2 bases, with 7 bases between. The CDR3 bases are TGCGCCAGCAGCCAAGGCACCGCCACAGATACGCAGTATTTT. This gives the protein CASSQGTATDTQYF.

CDR3 sequence reads: CASSRLGGRGAEAFF. For the CDR3, the DNA is TGTGCCAGCAGCCGACTCGGGGGGCGGGGCGCTGAAGCTTTCTTT. This chain joins TRBV14 and TRBJ1-1; TRBD1 is a possible D gene (6 bases). Deletions cut 4 bases from V and 6 bases from J, with 18 bases between. From germline, CDR1 is SGHDN and CDR2 FVKESK. This CDR3 contains 15 residues.

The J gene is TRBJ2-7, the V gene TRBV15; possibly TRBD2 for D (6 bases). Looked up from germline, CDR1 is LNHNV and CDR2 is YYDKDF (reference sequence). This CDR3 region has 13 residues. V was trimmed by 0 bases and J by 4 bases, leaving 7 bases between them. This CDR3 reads CATSRDGGYEQYF. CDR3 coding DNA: TGTGCCACCAGCAGAGACGGGGGTTACGAGCAGTACTTC.

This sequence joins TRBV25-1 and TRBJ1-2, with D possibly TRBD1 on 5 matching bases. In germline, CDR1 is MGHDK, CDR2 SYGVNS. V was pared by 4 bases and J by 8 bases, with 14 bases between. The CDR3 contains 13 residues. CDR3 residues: CASSAGTSKGYTF. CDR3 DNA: TGTGCCAGCAGTGCCGGGACTTCCAAGGGCTACACCTTC.

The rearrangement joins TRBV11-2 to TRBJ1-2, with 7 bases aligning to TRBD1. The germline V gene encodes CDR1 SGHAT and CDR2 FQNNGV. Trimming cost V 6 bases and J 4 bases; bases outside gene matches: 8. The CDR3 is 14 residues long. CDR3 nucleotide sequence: TGTGCCAGCAGACCTACAGGGGCGATCTATGGCTACACCTTC. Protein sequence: CASRPTGAIYGYTF.

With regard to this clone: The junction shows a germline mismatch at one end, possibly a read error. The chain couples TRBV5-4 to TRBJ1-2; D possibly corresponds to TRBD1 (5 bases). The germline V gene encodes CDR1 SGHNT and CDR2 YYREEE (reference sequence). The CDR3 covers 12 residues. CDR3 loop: CASSVGRRQTPF. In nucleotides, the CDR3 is TGTGCCAGCAGCGTGGGACGGAGACAGACACCCTTC.

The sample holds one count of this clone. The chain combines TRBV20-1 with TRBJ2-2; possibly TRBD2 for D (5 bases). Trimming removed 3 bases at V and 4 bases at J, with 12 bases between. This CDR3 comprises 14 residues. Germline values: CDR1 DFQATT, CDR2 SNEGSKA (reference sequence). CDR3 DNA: TGCAGTGCTAGTAGGACCGCGGGCACCGGGGAGCTGTTTTTT. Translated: CSASRTAGTGELFF.

DNA of the CDR3: TGTGCCAGCAGCCGGGGGCGAGGCTACACCTTC. It codes for CASSRGRGYTF. V usage is TRBV3-1 (or the pseudogene TRBV3-2) and J usage is TRBJ1-2, with D possibly TRBD1 on 6 matching bases. V gave up 4 bases and J gave up 8 bases, with 8 bases separating them. Per germline, CDR1 LGHDT and CDR2 YNNKEL (reference sequence). The CDR3 consists of 11 residues.

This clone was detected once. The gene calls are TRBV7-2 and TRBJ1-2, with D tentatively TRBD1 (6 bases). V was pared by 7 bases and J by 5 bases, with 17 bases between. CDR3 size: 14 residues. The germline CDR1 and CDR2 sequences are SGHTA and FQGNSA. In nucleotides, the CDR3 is TGTGCCAGCACCTTGCGAGGGGGTGGGTATGGCTACACCTTC. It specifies CASTLRGGGYGYTF.

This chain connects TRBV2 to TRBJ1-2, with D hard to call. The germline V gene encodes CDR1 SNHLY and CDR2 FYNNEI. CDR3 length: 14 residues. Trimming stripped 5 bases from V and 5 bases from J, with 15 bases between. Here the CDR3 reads CASSRTEPKYGYTF. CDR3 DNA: TGTGCCAGCAGTAGGACCGAACCCAAATATGGCTACACCTTC.

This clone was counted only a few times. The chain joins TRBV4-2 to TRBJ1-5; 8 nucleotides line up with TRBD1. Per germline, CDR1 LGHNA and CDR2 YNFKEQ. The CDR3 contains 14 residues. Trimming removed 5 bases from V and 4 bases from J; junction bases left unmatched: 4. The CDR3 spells CASSYNRGNQPQHF. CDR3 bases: TGTGCCAGCAGCTACAACAGGGGGAATCAGCCCCAGCATTTT.

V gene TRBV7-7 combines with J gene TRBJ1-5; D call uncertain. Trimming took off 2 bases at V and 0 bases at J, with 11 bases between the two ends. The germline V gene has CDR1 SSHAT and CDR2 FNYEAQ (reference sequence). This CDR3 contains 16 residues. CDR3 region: CASSLYTFSSNQPQHF. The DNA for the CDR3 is TGTGCCAGCAGCTTATATACTTTCAGTAGCAATCAGCCCCAGCATTTT.

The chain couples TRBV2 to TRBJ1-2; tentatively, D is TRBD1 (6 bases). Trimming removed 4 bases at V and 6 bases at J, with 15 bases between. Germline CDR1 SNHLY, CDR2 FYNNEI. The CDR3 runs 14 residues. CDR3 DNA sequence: TGTGCCAGCAGTGCCCTGGGGGGGGCGCATGGCTACACCTTC. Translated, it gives CASSALGGAHGYTF.

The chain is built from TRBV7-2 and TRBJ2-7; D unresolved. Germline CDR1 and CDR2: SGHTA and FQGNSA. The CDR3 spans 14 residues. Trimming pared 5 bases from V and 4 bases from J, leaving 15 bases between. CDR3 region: CASSLRHPQYEQYF. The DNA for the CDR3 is TGTGCCAGCAGCCTTAGGCATCCCCAGTACGAGCAGTACTTC.

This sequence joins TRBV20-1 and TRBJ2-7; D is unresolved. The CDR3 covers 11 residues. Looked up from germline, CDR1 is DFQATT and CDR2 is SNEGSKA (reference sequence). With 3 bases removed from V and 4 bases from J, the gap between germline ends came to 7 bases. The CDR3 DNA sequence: TGCAGTGCTAGGTCCGATTACGAGCAGTACTTC. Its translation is CSARSDYEQYF.

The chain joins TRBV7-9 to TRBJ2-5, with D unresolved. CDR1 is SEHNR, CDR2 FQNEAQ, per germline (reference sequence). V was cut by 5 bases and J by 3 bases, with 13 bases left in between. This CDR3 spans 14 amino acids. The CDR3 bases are TGTGCCAGCAGCGATATCTGGGCAAAAGAGACCCAGTACTTC. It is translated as CASSDIWAKETQYF.

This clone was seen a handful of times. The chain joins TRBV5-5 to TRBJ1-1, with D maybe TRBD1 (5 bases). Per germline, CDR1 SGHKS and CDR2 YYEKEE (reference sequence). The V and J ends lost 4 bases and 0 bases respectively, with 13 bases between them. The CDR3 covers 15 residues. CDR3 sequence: CASSPGITMNTEAFF. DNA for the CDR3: TGTGCCAGCAGCCCAGGGATCACAATGAACACTGAAGCTTTCTTT.

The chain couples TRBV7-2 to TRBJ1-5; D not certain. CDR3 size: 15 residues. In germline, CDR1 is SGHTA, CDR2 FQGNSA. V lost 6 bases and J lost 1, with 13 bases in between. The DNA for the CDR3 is TGTGCCAGCAGAGTGGGTGGAGTAAGCAATCAGCCCCAGCATTTT. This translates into CASRVGGVSNQPQHF.

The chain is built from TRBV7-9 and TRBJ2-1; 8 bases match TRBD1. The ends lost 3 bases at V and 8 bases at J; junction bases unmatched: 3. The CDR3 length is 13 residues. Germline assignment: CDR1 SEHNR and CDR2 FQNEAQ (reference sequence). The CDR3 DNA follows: TGTGCCAGCAGCTTCCAGGGGGCATATGAGCAGTTCTTC. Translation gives CASSFQGAYEQFF.

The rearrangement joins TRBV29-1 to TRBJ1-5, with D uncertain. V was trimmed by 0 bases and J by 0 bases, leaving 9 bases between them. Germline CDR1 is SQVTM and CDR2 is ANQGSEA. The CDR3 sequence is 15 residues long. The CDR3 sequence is CSVEDPSHSNQPQHF. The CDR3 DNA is TGCAGCGTTGAAGATCCCAGTCATAGCAATCAGCCCCAGCATTTT.

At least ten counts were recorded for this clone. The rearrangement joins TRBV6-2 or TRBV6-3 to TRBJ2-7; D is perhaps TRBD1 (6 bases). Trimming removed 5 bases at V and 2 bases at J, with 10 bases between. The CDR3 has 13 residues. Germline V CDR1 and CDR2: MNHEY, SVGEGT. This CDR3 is CASSRTETYEQYF. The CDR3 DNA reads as TGTGCCAGCAGTCGGACAGAAACCTACGAGCAGTACTTC.

The CDR3 loop reads CASSTVGEGAFRTEAFF. CDR3 sequence (DNA): TGCGCCAGCAGCACCGTGGGGGAGGGCGCCTTTCGAACTGAAGCTTTCTTT. J is TRBJ1-1 and V is TRBV5-1; D possibly corresponds to TRBD1 (5 bases). Germline CDR1 and CDR2: SGHRS and YFSETQ. V lost 4 bases, J lost 5 bases, and 24 bases lay in between. This CDR3 has 17 amino acids.

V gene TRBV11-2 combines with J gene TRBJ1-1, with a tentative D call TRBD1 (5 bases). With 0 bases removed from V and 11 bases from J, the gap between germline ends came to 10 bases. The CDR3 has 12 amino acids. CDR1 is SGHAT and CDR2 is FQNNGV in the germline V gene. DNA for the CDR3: TGTGCCAGCAGCTTAGACAGGGTTCGCGCTTTCTTT. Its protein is CASSLDRVRAFF.

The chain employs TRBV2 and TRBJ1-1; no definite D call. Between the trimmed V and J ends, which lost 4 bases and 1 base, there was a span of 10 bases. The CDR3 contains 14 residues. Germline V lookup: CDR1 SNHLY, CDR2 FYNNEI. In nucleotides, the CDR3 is TGTGCCAGCAGTGGGAATCGGGGGAACACTGAAGCTTTCTTT. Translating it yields CASSGNRGNTEAFF.

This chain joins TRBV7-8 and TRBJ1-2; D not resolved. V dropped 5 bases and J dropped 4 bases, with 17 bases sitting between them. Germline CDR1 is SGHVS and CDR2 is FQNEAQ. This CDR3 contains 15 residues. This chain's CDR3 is CASSPNQSPIYGYTF. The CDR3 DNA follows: TGTGCCAGCAGCCCCAATCAAAGCCCGATCTATGGCTACACCTTC.